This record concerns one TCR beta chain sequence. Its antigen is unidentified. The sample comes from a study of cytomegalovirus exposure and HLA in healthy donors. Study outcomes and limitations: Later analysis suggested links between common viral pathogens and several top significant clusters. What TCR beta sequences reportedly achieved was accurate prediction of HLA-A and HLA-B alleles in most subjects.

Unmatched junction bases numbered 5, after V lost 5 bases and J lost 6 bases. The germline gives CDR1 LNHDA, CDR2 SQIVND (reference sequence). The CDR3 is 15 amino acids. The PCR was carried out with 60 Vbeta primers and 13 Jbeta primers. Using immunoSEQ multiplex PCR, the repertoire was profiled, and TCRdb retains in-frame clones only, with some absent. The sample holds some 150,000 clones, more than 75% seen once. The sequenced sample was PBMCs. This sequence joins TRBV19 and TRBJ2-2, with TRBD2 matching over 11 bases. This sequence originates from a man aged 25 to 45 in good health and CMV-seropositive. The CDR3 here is CASSVAGGPPGELFF. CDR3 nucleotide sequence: TGTGCCAGTAGTGTAGCGGGAGGGCCGCCCGGGGAGCTGTTTTTT.